These 10 T cell receptor beta chains were all obtained from the same sample, sequenced in a study of blood T cell repertoires in COVID-19. Generated by immunoSEQ multiplex PCR, the TCRdb table keeps only in-frame clones and is missing some. The sample has around 130,000 clones; around three quarters are singletons. Source material: peripheral blood. These receptors were obtained from a human donor in a cohort sampled during active COVID-19.

This clone showed up just a few times. The chain employs TRBV6-4 and TRBJ2-3; 8 nucleotides match TRBD1. Trimming at V came to 0 bases and at J to 1 base, leaving 0 bases not matched to a gene. CDR3 size: 15 residues. Germline CDR1 and CDR2: MRHNA and SNTAGT. The CDR3 region has the DNA TGTGCCAGCAGTGACTCGGGACAGGGCACAGATACGCAGTATTTT. Its translation is CASSDSGQGTDTQYF.

The CDR3 sequence: CASSQIRGSYEQYF. CDR3 nucleotides: TGTGCCAGCAGCCAAATTCGGGGATCCTACGAGCAGTACTTC. The rearrangement uses TRBV3-1 (or the pseudogene TRBV3-2) and TRBJ2-7, with D perhaps matching TRBD2 (5 bases). Germline V gene lookup returns CDR1 LGHDT and CDR2 YNNKEL (reference sequence). CDR3 length: 14 amino acids. With 2 bases removed from V and 1 base from J, the gap between germline ends came to 9 bases.

This clone was seen only a few times. The chain links TRBV24-1 to TRBJ2-1, with a tentative D call TRBD2 (6 bases). Germline V lookup: CDR1 KGHDR, CDR2 SFDVKD. The CDR3 is made up of 15 amino acids. V was cut by 3 bases and J by 1 base, with 9 bases left in between. The CDR3 DNA reads as TGTGCCACCAGTGATGCCCGGGGGTCCTACAATGAGCAGTTCTTC. Translating it yields CATSDARGSYNEQFF.

This chain links TRBV2 with TRBJ2-5; TRBD1 matches at 10 bases. The CDR3 spans 15 residues. Germline CDR1 and CDR2: SNHLY and FYNNEI. V was pared by 3 bases and J by 4 bases, with 5 bases of the junction left unmatched. The CDR3, as DNA: TGTGCCAGCAGTGATGTAGGACAGGGGGGAGAGACCCAGTACTTC. Amino acids: CASSDVGQGGETQYF.

The chain employs TRBV29-1 and TRBJ1-2; no clear D gene. The ends were cut back, 3 bases at V and 7 bases at J, with 6 bases in the middle. Germline V gene lookup returns CDR1 SQVTM and CDR2 ANQGSEA. The CDR3 totals 10 residues. The DNA for the CDR3 is TGCAGCGTTGAGCGAGGTGGCTACACCTTC. It encodes CSVERGGYTF.

This clone was seen just once. The CDR3 DNA sequence: TGTGCCATCAACGGGAACACTGAAGCTTTCTTT. Translating it yields CAINGNTEAFF. The rearrangement uses TRBV28 and TRBJ1-1; D call uncertain. The ends were cut back, 10 bases at V and 1 base at J, with 7 bases in the middle. This CDR3 has 11 residues. Germline-derived CDR1 and CDR2 are MDHEN and SYDVKM.

This clone was observed once. V gene TRBV5-1 combines with J gene TRBJ1-2; the match to TRBD1 covers 12 bases. CDR1 is SGHRS, CDR2 YFSETQ, per germline. V shed 4 bases, J shed 5 bases, and the junction held 9 bases outside the gene matches. The CDR3 has 16 amino acids. CDR3 DNA sequence: TGCGCCAGCAGCCCATCAGGGACAGGGGGCGGGTATGGCTACACCTTC. This gives the protein CASSPSGTGGGYGYTF.

This chain uses TRBV6-5 with TRBJ2-7; a possible D gene is TRBD1 (5 bases). CDR3 length equals 14 residues. Trimming shortened V by 6 bases and J by 0 bases, and 12 bases separated the two germline ends. Germline V lookup: CDR1 MNHEY, CDR2 SVGAGI. The CDR3 here is CASRRTRNSYEQYF. As DNA, the CDR3 is TGTGCCAGCAGGCGGACACGAAACTCCTACGAGCAGTACTTC.

This clone has just one count. V and J are TRBV7-8 and TRBJ1-5; D not certain. Trimming left V 5 bases short and J 2 bases short, with 13 bases between. CDR1 and CDR2 (germline): SGHVS, FQNEAQ. The CDR3 spans 15 residues. The CDR3 DNA reads TGTGCCAGCAGCCCGAGCGTCGGGGGCAATCAGCCCCAGCATTTT. It is translated as CASSPSVGGNQPQHF.

V is TRBV5-1 and J is TRBJ1-2; D remains ambiguous. There are 14 residues in the CDR3. Trimming took off 4 bases at V and 1 base at J, with 11 bases between the two ends. Germline V CDR1 and CDR2: SGHRS, YFSETQ. The CDR3 loop is CASSREGGNYGYTF. CDR3 nucleotide sequence: TGCGCCAGCAGCCGGGAGGGCGGTAACTATGGCTACACCTTC.